This paragraph reports one T cell receptor (beta chain). This clone was recorded a few times. Its target antigen remains unknown. No qualities accompany the bases; no much larger clone lies one base away. As encoded in the germline V gene (reference sequence), CDR1 is MNHNY while CDR2 is SVGAGI. Trimming costs V 5 bases and J 1 base, and their ends lie 15 bases apart. From the cysteine through the phenylalanine, the CDR3 covers 16 amino acids. CDR3 DNA is the only sequence kept; it has 48 bases, read in frame from the first base. This specimen comes from a study of cytomegalovirus exposure and HLA in healthy donors listed by TCRdb under 2017. For the wider study: An earlier analysis of several hundred of the donors reported 276 Gb of sequence data and some 110 million unique TCR beta sequences obtained from some 200 million T cells. Roughly 300 gigabases of sequencing data and 70 million to 95 million unique TCR sequences made up an early release that covered 500 to 700 HLA-typed donors. Of the 300 to 500 genotyped donors, 81% were placed in the genetic ancestry cluster associated with self-reported Caucasian donors. The study was designed to test whether signatures of past pathogen exposure could be identified by cataloging public T cell receptors. The study used immunosequencing to profile the T cell repertoires of approximately 640 subjects and linked those repertoires to cytomegalovirus serostatus. Besides the first cohort of 666 subjects, a separate validation cohort made up of 120 different subjects was used. High-throughput TCR immunosequencing, statistical association of individual TCRs with disease status, and machine learning were combined to predict cytomegalovirus infection status. A later analysis re-analyzed previously published TCR beta repertoires from approximately 700 donors and added high-resolution HLA genotyping to study TCR occurrence patterns. Rather than using new phenotypic data, the later analysis identified candidate immune exposures from TCR beta sequences and from how often those sequences occurred across donors. An earlier analysis of about 620 of the donors applied high-throughput TCR beta sequencing to assess whether each TCR beta V gene segment acted as functional or pseudogenic. Donor age, sex, ethnicity and CMV serostatus were compiled together with the repertoire data. A later genetic analysis used genome-wide SNP genotypes for about three fifths of the roughly 700 donors, treating that subset as a discovery cohort. Every discovery cohort repertoire had been produced on one sequencing platform. HLA typing included class I and class II loci at four-digit resolution. Typing coverage differed by locus: A, B, C, DRB1 and DQB1 were typed in roughly 629-640 donors, DQA1 in about 560, DPA1 in 600 to 610, and DPB1 in 472. Roughly five DR-DQ haplotypes were handled as single units for association and clustering because linkage in the cohort was strong. Among a few hundred genotyped donors of the cohort, an average of approximately 230,000 unique TCR beta nucleotide sequences were sequenced per donor, approximately 20% of them non-productive.

The library was prepared using the immunoSEQ multiplex PCR assay. A mixture of 60 forward primers for TCR Vbeta segments and 13 reverse primers for TCR Jbeta segments was used in the multiplex PCR. The CDR3 region of rearranged TCR beta genes was amplified from genomic DNA by a multiplex PCR assay. The amplified TCR beta libraries were sequenced on the Illumina HiSeq System as 87-base-pair reads. Per the original workflow: Across the roughly 700 repertoires, a later analysis counted tens of millions of unique TCR beta chains, 9 million to 14 million of which were shared by at least two donors. To remove PCR and sequencing errors, raw reads were error-corrected and collapsed into unique sequences using a nearest-neighbor algorithm that merged closely related sequences. To assign V, D and J gene segments, CDR3 sequences were aligned to IMGT reference sequences. For a sequence to be retained, a match of at least six nucleotides was required to both a V gene segment and a J gene segment. Rearrangements were called productive when the CDR3 lacked stop codons and stayed in frame with V and J; all others were non-productive. Following IMGT convention, CDR3 was defined as the stretch from the second conserved V-encoded cysteine to the conserved J-encoded phenylalanine. In an earlier analysis of around 570 of the donors, sequences lacking an unambiguous match to a single V gene segment were excluded. An earlier analysis of several hundred of the donors classified V segments as functional when productive rearrangements were above 56.7% and as segregating when the standard deviation between donors was above 5%. To diagnose cytomegalovirus status from the catalog of TCR beta chain sequences, a statistical classification framework was built. A later analysis assigned V and J genes by comparing TCR nucleotide sequences with IMGT/GENE-DB human TR gene sequences. The TCRdist pipeline was used in a later analysis to assign CDR3 sequences and most-parsimonious VDJ recombination scenarios. In a later analysis, each TCR beta chain was defined by its CDR3 amino acid sequence together with its V-gene family, and reads without a unique V-gene family were excluded. In a later analysis, 550 to 650 highly shared, low-generation-probability nucleotide sequences were removed to address suspected cross-contamination and a sequencing artifact. A later analysis calculated a clonal expansion index for each public chain from normalized within-repertoire ranks of inferred template counts. In a later analysis, generation probabilities were computed using a VDJ recombination model fitted to out-of-frame rearrangements, and the results were checked against IGoR. In a later analysis, hypergeometric tests were used to score TCR-TCR, TCR-HLA and TCR-CMV co-occurrence, with a repertoire-size bias correction applied to TCR pairs. In a later analysis, false discovery rates were estimated by permuting HLA or CMV assignments 20 times. In a later analysis, co-occurring TCRs were grouped using DBSCAN, with TCRdist sequence similarity added in when clustering inside HLA-allele-positive subsets. Repertoires with fewer than 30,000 or more than 120,000 public chains were left out of co-occurrence clustering, as were about five repertoires with anomalous nucleotide sharing. The immuneACCESS repertoire file appears here via TCRdb, limited to in-frame rearrangements. These files lack a portion of the clones; in checked studies, under half of the deficit traces to unresolved V genes, and the cause of the others is not known. The DNA gave D and trimming, while V, J and clone size come from that table. The sample data list tens of thousands of clones, and nearly 80% of these were observed just once. 3.8% of the sample rests with the top ten.

The research as a whole found: V-gene and J-gene trimming of TCR beta chains was associated with a missense DCLRE1C variant in a later genetic analysis, and the association was replicated in an independent cohort. In a later genetic analysis, fewer N-insertions in productive TCRs were reported among donors in an Asian-associated ancestry cluster than the approximately 670-donor mean. The sequencing pipeline was judged likely to have produced a cluster of highly shared sequence variants as a technical artifact. A few of the identified cytomegalovirus-associated TCR beta chains were confirmed in vitro to be specific for cytomegalovirus antigens. Most TCR sequences were observed very rarely across donors, whereas some public TCRs were present in many individuals. The authors suggested that the approach could potentially be extended to other disease states and immunological phenotypes. According to a later analysis, most CMV-associated TCR beta chains appeared to be HLA-restricted, and the HLA associations seemed to be driven largely by CMV exposure. A further reported finding was that TCR beta sequences accurately predicted the HLA-A and HLA-B alleles for most subjects in the first cohort. In a later analysis, TCR association rates were found to vary across HLA loci, with the most associated TCRs seen for DRB1 alleles and the fewest for HLA-C alleles. When HLA alleles, especially DR and DQ, strongly co-occurred, attributing TCR associations to individual alleles was difficult. Linkage disequilibrium might explain the correlated functional status among segregating V segments, but an unknown experimental factor could not be excluded. Because some donors lacked HLA typing at each locus, the association tests relied only on the typed subset. The study listed 164 TCR beta chains as associated with cytomegalovirus. In an earlier analysis of approximately 600 of the donors, most TCR beta V segments were observed in productive rearrangements about 87% or about 30% of the time, broadly matching IMGT annotations. At a false discovery rate of 0.05, a later analysis linked around 15,000 TCR beta sequences to specific HLA alleles. Roughly uniform sequencing depth across donors was assumed in presence/absence analyses, although this assumption may not hold. In this cohort, only TCR beta chains were sequenced, and detectable features were limited by the absence of alpha or paired-chain data. A later analysis found that HLA-associated TCR beta chains were more clonally expanded and had lower generation probabilities than equally common non-associated chains. Because the 87-base-pair reads could not distinguish some IMGT-functional V segments, including TRBV6-2 and TRBV6-3, those segments were excluded. In a later analysis, several top co-occurrence clusters were reported to appear linked to parvovirus B19, influenza, CMV and Epstein-Barr virus. Because counts were too low, under 20 rarely observed V segments, including chromosome 9 orphons, were left out of the earlier analysis of 587 of the donors. The only immune exposure information available for the cohort was CMV serostatus. In both the original and validation cohorts, the classifier was reported to diagnose cytomegalovirus status with high specificity and sensitivity.

The cohort consisted of 600 to 700 healthy bone marrow donors. All cohort members were sampled while nominally healthy, although unrecorded immune exposures were likely present. The donor tested CMV seronegative, placing the donor among the 300 to 450 seronegative members of the cohort. Every donor gave a peripheral blood sample, and the peripheral blood mononuclear cells from that sample were used for TCR beta sequencing. The Qiagen DNeasy Blood Extraction Kit was used to extract genomic DNA from the blood cell samples. This sequence originates from a woman between 40 and 50 years old in good health and CMV-seronegative. The rearrangement joined TRBV6-6 to TRBJ1-5; TRBD1 could be the D gene, as 6 bases match. The material sequenced was PBMCs. The DNA sequence is TGTGCCAGCAGTCCACAGGGAACGGGCAGCAATCAGCCCCAGCATTTT. This sequence encodes CASSPQGTGSNQPQHF.